The T cell receptor (beta chain) described here comes from a study of PD-L1 blockade in urothelial cancer. Study-wide context: About 90% of the roughly 29 patients were men with bladder-origin urothelial cancer.

CDR3 length: 14 amino acids. The germline V gene encodes CDR1 LNHDA and CDR2 SQIVND (reference sequence). Losses at the gene ends were 5 bases for V and 5 bases for J; bases not matched to a gene: 3. Details on this clone: Its target is unknown.

Study-level findings and limits: Tumor-associated TCR clones expanded more in blood at 3 weeks in patients with durable benefit.

Spiking each PCR with synthetic TCR analog templates was performed. Here immunoSEQ multiplex PCR was the method, and the copy in TCRdb shows in-frame clones only, minus some. The profile shows about 30,000 clones, roughly 80% of them singletons. Patient sample counts ranged from 1 to 8, pretreatment and on-treatment. The chain employs TRBV19 and TRBJ2-3; 11 nucleotides line up with TRBD1. The specimen comprised PBMCs, sampled around atezolizumab (anti-PD-L1) treatment. This receptor was taken from a man aged 50 to 59 with urothelial cancer. CDR3 residues: CASSPGQGVDTQYF. CDR3 nucleotide sequence: TGTGCCAGTAGTCCGGGACAGGGGGTAGATACGCAGTATTTT.